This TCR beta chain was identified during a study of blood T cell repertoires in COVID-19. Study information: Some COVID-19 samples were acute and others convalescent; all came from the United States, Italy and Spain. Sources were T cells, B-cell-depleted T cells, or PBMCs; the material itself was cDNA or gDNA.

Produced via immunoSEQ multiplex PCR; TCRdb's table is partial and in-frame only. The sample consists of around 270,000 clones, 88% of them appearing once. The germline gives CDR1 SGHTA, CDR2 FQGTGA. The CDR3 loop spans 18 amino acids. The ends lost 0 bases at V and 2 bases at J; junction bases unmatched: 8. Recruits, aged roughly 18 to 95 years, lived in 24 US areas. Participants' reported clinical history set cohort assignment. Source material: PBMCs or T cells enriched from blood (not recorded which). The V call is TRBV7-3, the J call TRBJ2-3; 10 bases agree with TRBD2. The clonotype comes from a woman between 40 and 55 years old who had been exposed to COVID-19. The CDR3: CASSLTSSGGAFTDTQYF. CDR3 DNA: TGTGCCAGCAGCTTAACGTCGAGCGGGGGGGCATTCACAGATACGCAGTATTTT.